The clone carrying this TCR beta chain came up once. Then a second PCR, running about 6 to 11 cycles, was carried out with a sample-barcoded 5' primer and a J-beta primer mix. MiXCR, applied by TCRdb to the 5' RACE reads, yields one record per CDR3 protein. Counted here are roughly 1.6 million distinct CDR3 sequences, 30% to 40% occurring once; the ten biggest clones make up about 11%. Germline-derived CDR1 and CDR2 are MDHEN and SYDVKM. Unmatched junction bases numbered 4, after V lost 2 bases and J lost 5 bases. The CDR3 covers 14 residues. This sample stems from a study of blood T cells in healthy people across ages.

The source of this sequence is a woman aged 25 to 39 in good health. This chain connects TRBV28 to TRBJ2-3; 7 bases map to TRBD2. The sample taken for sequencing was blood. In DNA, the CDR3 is TGTGCCAGCAGTTTAGAAGGGGAGGGAGATACGCAGTATTTT. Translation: CASSLEGEGDTQYF.